The rows below give T cell receptor beta chains drawn from one sample of a study of blood T cell repertoires in COVID-19. TCRdb's copy holds only in-frame clones and misses some; the assay was immunoSEQ multiplex PCR. The sample lists about 480,000 clones; about 89% were seen once. The material sequenced was peripheral blood. Source of these receptors: a woman between 50 and 59 years old with COVID-19, enrolled during active disease. CDR3s include the opening cysteine and the closing phenylalanine or tryptophan. A D gene is named only where the DNA matches it firmly. Size is stated for part of the rows, as once, few or many counts, or as a class when the clone is expanded.

clone size	V gene	D gene	J gene	CDR3 protein	CDR3 DNA
-	TRBV11-2	TRBD2	TRBJ2-1	CASSLGSSGEYPYNEQFF	TGTGCCAGCAGCTTGGGGTCTAGCGGGGAATATCCCTACAATGAGCAGTTCTTC
-	TRBV5-1	-	TRBJ1-1	CASSLDSINAEAFF	TGCGCCAGCAGCTTGGACAGCATAAATGCTGAAGCTTTCTTT
-	TRBV27	-	TRBJ1-4	CASSLTPPQVPTRGEKLFF	TGTGCCAGCAGTTTAACCCCCCCGCAGGTTCCTACAAGAGGGGAAAAACTGTTTTTT
-	TRBV25-1	-	TRBJ1-1	CASNQGNTEAFF	TGTGCCAGCAACCAGGGTAACACTGAAGCTTTCTTT
once	TRBV11-2	-	TRBJ1-1	CASNQPAENTEAFF	TGTGCCAGCAACCAACCTGCAGAAAACACTGAAGCTTTCTTT
once	TRBV12-3/TRBV12-4	TRBD1	TRBJ1-2	CASSRQGFYGYTF	TGTGCCAGCAGCCGACAGGGTTTCTATGGCTACACCTTC
-	TRBV6-5	-	TRBJ2-3	CASTPPGSTDTQYF	TGTGCCAGCACCCCACCGGGGAGCACAGATACGCAGTATTTT
-	TRBV5-1	TRBD1	TRBJ2-5	CASSLQGAGGGGETQYF	TGCGCCAGCAGCTTACAGGGGGCAGGAGGTGGTGGAGAGACCCAGTACTTC
-	TRBV30	-	TRBJ1-4	CAWIDPGFGGNGEKLFF	TGTGCCTGGATTGACCCCGGGTTCGGGGGAAATGGTGAAAAACTGTTTTTT
-	TRBV14	-	TRBJ2-2	CASSIGGNTGELFF	TGTGCCAGCAGCATTGGAGGGAACACCGGGGAGCTGTTTTTT
-	TRBV12-3/TRBV12-4	-	TRBJ1-1	CASSFGANTEAFF	TGTGCCAGCAGTTTTGGGGCGAACACTGAAGCTTTCTTT
-	TRBV18	TRBD1	TRBJ1-1	CASSPGQGFGTEAFF	TGTGCCAGCTCACCGGGACAGGGGTTTGGCACTGAAGCTTTCTTT
-	TRBV5-4	TRBD1	TRBJ1-6	CASSLGGTGPLLLPLHF	TGTGCCAGCAGCTTGGGAGGGACAGGGCCTTTGCTTCTGCCCCTCCACTTT
-	TRBV11-3	TRBD2	TRBJ2-1	CASSPGLAGLEGEQFF	TGTGCCAGCAGCCCGGGACTAGCGGGGTTGGAGGGTGAGCAGTTCTTC
-	TRBV6-1	TRBD1	TRBJ2-3	CASSEGRIRGRTDTQYF	TGTGCCAGCAGTGAAGGACGAATAAGGGGGCGGACAGATACGCAGTATTTT
-	TRBV15	-	TRBJ1-5	CATSRAVPEEGQPQHF	TGTGCCACCAGCAGAGCTGTGCCGGAGGAGGGTCAGCCCCAGCATTTT
-	TRBV7-7	-	TRBJ2-2	CASSPSPGGNTGELFF	TGTGCCAGCAGCCCAAGCCCCGGGGGGAACACCGGGGAGCTGTTTTTT
-	TRBV28	-	TRBJ2-7	CATVSGQPSYEQYF	TGTGCCACCGTTTCAGGACAGCCTAGCTACGAGCAGTACTTC
-	TRBV28	-	TRBJ2-7	CASSLRLRTVSYEQYF	TGTGCCAGCAGTTTACGACTACGGACGGTATCCTACGAGCAGTACTTC
-	TRBV6-1	-	TRBJ2-5	CASSEFAGEETQYF	TGTGCCAGCAGTGAATTTGCAGGGGAGGAGACCCAGTACTTC
-	TRBV7-2	-	TRBJ1-2	CASSLVADSGVGYTF	TGTGCCAGCAGCTTAGTGGCCGATTCAGGGGTCGGCTACACCTTC
once	TRBV27	-	TRBJ1-4	CASGTGNEKLFF	TGTGCCAGCGGCACGGGGAATGAAAAACTGTTTTTT
-	TRBV7-9	TRBD2	TRBJ2-7	CASSSRLGGGSRSYEQYF	TGTGCCAGCAGCTCACGACTCGGCGGGGGTTCCCGCTCCTACGAGCAGTACTTC
-	TRBV20-1	-	TRBJ2-3	CSARGYDTQYF	TGCAGTGCTAGAGGTTATGATACGCAGTATTTT
-	TRBV5-8	TRBD1	TRBJ2-2	CASSSSTGGYTGELFF	TGTGCCAGCAGCAGCTCCACAGGGGGATACACCGGGGAGCTGTTTTTT
-	TRBV2	-	TRBJ1-3	CASSGEYDVTIYF	TGTGCCAGCAGCGGGGAGTACGATGTCACCATATATTTT
-	TRBV24-1	-	TRBJ2-1	CATSTRGQDEQFF	TGTGCCACCAGTACCCGGGGTCAAGATGAGCAGTTCTTC
-	TRBV18	TRBD1	TRBJ2-3	CASSPFGRGQGLRTERAQYF	TGTGCCAGCTCACCATTTGGCCGGGGACAGGGCCTCCGTACCGAAAGGGCGCAGTATTTT
-	TRBV7-3	-	TRBJ2-3	CASSLKGQTDTQYF	TGTGCCAGCAGCTTAAAAGGACAGACAGATACGCAGTATTTT
-	TRBV6-5	TRBD1	TRBJ1-2	CASRPGQEFGGYTF	TGTGCCAGCCGACCGGGACAGGAATTTGGAGGCTACACCTTC
-	TRBV7-2	-	TRBJ1-1	CASSSRQAMNTEAFF	TGTGCCAGCAGCTCCAGACAGGCCATGAACACTGAAGCTTTCTTT
-	TRBV30	-	TRBJ1-6	CAWSDKLTFNSPLHF	TGTGCCTGGTCTGACAAGCTTACCTTTAATTCACCCCTCCACTTT
few	TRBV19	-	TRBJ1-5	CASSREAGTQPQHF	TGTGCCAGTAGTAGGGAGGCAGGGACGCAGCCCCAGCATTTT
-	TRBV5-8	TRBD1	TRBJ2-1	CASSLGTVSYNEQFF	TGTGCCAGCAGCTTAGGGACAGTCTCCTACAATGAGCAGTTCTTC
-	TRBV10-3	TRBD2	TRBJ2-3	CAINERGYTDTQYF	TGTGCCATCAATGAGCGGGGGTACACAGATACGCAGTATTTT
-	TRBV7-9	-	TRBJ1-2	CASSLDTGYTF	TGTGCCAGCAGCTTGGACACCGGCTACACCTTC
few	TRBV12-3/TRBV12-4	-	TRBJ2-7	CASSRDSPNEQYF	TGTGCCAGCAGTCGGGACTCTCCCAACGAGCAGTACTTC
-	TRBV19	-	TRBJ1-5	CASSMRGQGSKPQHF	TGTGCCAGTAGTATGCGGGGTCAGGGCTCGAAGCCCCAGCATTTT
-	TRBV5-1	TRBD1	TRBJ1-1	CASSLVSGTGDTEAFF	TGCGCCAGCAGCTTGGTCTCCGGGACAGGGGACACTGAAGCTTTCTTT
once	TRBV5-4	-	TRBJ2-4	CASSLWDTKNIQYF	TGTGCCAGCAGCTTATGGGACACTAAAAACATTCAGTACTTC
once	TRBV19	-	TRBJ1-1	CASSIGTEAFF	TGTGCCAGTAGTATCGGCACTGAAGCTTTCTTT